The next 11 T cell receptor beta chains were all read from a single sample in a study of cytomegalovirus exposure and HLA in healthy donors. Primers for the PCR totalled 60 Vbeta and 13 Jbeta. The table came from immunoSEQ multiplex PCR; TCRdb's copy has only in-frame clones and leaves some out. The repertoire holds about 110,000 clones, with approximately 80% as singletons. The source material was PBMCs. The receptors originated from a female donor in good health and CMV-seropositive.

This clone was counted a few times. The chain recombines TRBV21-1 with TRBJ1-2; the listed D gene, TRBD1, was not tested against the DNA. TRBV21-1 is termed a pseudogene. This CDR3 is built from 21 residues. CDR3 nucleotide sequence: TGTGCCAGCCTGAGTTACCGGGACACCATTCCTCCGGATGATAATAACTATGGCTACACCTTC. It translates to CASLSYRDTIPPDDNNYGYTF.

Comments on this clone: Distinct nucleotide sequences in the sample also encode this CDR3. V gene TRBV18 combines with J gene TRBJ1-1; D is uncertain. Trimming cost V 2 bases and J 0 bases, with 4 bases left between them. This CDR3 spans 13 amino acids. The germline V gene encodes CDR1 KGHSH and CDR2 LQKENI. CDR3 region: CASSPSMNTEAFF. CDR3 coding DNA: TGTGCCAGCTCACCATCCATGAACACTGAAGCTTTCTTT.

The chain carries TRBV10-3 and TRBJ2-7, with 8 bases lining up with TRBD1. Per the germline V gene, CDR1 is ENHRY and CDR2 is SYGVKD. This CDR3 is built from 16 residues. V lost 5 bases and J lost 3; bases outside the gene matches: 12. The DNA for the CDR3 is TGTGCCATCAGTAACCCCCCGGGACAGGCGAACTACGAGCAGTACTTC. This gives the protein CAISNPPGQANYEQYF.

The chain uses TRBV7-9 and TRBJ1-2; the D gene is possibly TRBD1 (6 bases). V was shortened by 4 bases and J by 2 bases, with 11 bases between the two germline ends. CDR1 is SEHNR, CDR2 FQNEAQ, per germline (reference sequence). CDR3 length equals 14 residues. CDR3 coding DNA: TGTGCCAGCAGCTCCGAGAGGGGGAACTATGGCTACACCTTC. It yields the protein CASSSERGNYGYTF.

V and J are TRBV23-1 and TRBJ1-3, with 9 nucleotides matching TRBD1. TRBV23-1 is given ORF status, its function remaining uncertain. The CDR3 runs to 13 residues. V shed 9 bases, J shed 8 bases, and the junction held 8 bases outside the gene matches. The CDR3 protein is CARPPGQGHTIYF. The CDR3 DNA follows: TGCGCCAGGCCCCCGGGACAGGGACACACCATATATTTT.

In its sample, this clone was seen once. The CDR3 region is CASSLQGDSGNTIYF. The CDR3, as DNA: TGTGCCAGCAGTCTTCAGGGGGACTCTGGAAACACCATATATTTT. The rearrangement joins TRBV2 to TRBJ1-3, with 7 bases matching TRBD1. The CDR3 is 15 amino acids. Trimming cost V 5 bases and J 0 bases; bases outside gene matches: 4. CDR1 is SNHLY and CDR2 is FYNNEI in the germline V gene.

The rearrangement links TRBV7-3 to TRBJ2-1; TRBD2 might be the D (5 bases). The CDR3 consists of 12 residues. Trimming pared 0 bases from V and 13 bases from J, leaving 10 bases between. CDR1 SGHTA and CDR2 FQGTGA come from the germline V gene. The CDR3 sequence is CASSLTGGVQFF. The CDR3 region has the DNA TGTGCCAGCAGCTTAACAGGAGGAGTTCAGTTCTTC. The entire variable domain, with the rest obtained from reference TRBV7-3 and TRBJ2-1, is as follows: GAGVSQTPSNKVTEKGKYVELRCDPISGHTALYWYRQSLGQGPEFLIYFQGTGAADDSGLPNDRFFAVRPEGSVSTLKIQRTERGDSAVYLCASSLTGGVQFFGPGTRLTVL.

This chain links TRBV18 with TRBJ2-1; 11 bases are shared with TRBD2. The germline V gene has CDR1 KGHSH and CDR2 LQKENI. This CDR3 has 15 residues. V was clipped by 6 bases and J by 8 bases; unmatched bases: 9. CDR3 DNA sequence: TGTGCCAGCTCCATAGGACTAGCGGGCGCCGATGAGCAGTTCTTC. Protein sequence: CASSIGLAGADEQFF. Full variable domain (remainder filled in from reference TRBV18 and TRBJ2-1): NAGVMQNPRHLVRRRGQEARLRCSPMKGHSHVYWYRQLPEEGLKFMVYLQKENIIDESGMPKERFSAEFPKEGPSILRIQQVVRGDSAAYFCASSIGLAGADEQFFGPGTRLTVL.

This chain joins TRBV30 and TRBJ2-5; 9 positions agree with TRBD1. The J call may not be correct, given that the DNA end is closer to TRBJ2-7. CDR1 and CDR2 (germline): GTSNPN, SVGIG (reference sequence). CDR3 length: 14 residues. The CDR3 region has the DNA TGTGCCTGGAGTGCCAACAGGGGGCGAAACGAGCAGTACTTC. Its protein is CAWSANRGRNEQYF.

CDR3: CASSGGPALRYF. CDR3 DNA: TGTGCCAGCAGTGGGGGGCCTGCCTTACGGTACTTC. V usage is TRBV2 and J usage is TRBJ2-5; D possibly corresponds to TRBD1 (6 bases). The germline gives CDR1 SNHLY, CDR2 FYNNEI. This CDR3 region has 12 residues. The V end was cut by 4 bases, the J end by 13 bases, with 16 bases between.

This CDR3 reads CASSVQDSGNTIYF. The CDR3 DNA reads as TGTGCCAGCAGCGTACAGGACTCTGGAAACACCATATATTTT. The chain is built from TRBV9 and TRBJ1-3; D unclear. Trimming removed 1 base from V and 0 bases from J, with 5 bases in between. This CDR3 is built from 14 residues. Germline V gives CDR1 SGDLS, CDR2 YYNGEE.